The next 21 T cell receptor beta chains were all read from a single sample in a study of tumor-infiltrating lymphocytes in glioblastoma multiforme. TCRB libraries came from RNA via three nested multiplex PCR rounds. TCRdb redid the calling of the multiplex PCR reads with MiXCR, one entry per CDR3 protein. Of approximately 9,600 distinct CDR3 sequences detected, roughly 70% appear once; the ten largest clones hold about 54%. Sequencing was done on a sample of brain tumor tissue. These receptors came from a male donor with glioblastoma.

The V gene is TRBV10-3, the J gene TRBJ2-3; a possible D gene is TRBD1 (6 bases). Between the trimmed V and J ends, which lost 4 bases and 5 bases, there was a span of 16 bases. The germline V gene encodes CDR1 ENHRY and CDR2 SYGVKD. The CDR3 covers 15 residues. The DNA for the CDR3 is TGTGCCATCAGTGGAGGTCAGACAGGAGGAGATACGCAGTATTTT. Translation gives CAISGGQTGGDTQYF.

This clonotype was seen only once. The gene calls are TRBV28 and TRBJ2-5, with D tentatively TRBD1 (6 bases). The CDR3 totals 13 residues. The V end was cut by 6 bases, the J end by 5 bases, with 13 bases between. CDR1 and CDR2 from the germline V gene are MDHEN and SYDVKM. CDR3 nucleotide sequence: TGTGCCAGCAGCCCGAGACAGGCGGAGACCCAGTACTTC. This gives the protein CASSPRQAETQYF.

V is TRBV11-2 and J is TRBJ2-2, with TRBD2 matching over 11 bases. Germline values: CDR1 SGHAT, CDR2 FQNNGV. V was pared by 3 bases and J by 0 bases, with 6 bases of the junction left unmatched. This CDR3 contains 18 residues. CDR3 sequence: CASSFRASGGTNTGELFF. In DNA, the CDR3 is TGTGCCAGCAGCTTCCGTGCTAGCGGGGGGACGAACACCGGGGAGCTGTTTTTT.

This clonotype is labeled as medium-sized. The chain has TRBV29-1 and TRBJ1-5; D is undetermined. The length of the CDR3 is 13 residues. Looked up from germline, CDR1 is SQVTM and CDR2 is ANQGSEA. With 4 bases removed from V and 0 bases from J, the gap between germline ends came to 7 bases. CDR3 sequence: CSVGENSNQPQHF. The CDR3 DNA reads as TGCAGCGTTGGAGAAAATAGCAATCAGCCCCAGCATTTT.

As for this clonotype: One end of the junction varies from germline; a read error may be responsible. This chain links TRBV7-2 with TRBJ2-1; D ambiguous. The CDR3 has 15 amino acids. The germline CDR1 and CDR2 sequences are SGHTA and FQGNSA. The CDR3 sequence is CVSSFGFYSYNEQFF. The CDR3 DNA reads as TGTGTCAGCAGCTTCGGCTTCTATTCCTACAATGAGCAGTTCTTC.

V is TRBV20-1 and J is TRBJ2-1; 7 bases map to TRBD2. This CDR3 has 14 amino acids. The V segment lost 1 base and the J segment 8 bases; nucleotides outside the gene matches: 8. The germline V gene encodes CDR1 DFQATT and CDR2 SNEGSKA (reference sequence). This chain's CDR3 is CSARGEGDADEQFF. CDR3 DNA sequence: TGCAGTGCTAGAGGGGAGGGCGATGCCGATGAGCAGTTCTTC.

Details on this clonotype: Being one base from a much bigger clone, this may be a read error. J is TRBJ2-7 and V is TRBV4-2; 9 nucleotides line up with TRBD2. Germline V gives CDR1 LGHNA, CDR2 YNFKEQ. The length of the CDR3 is 15 residues. J was trimmed by 8 bases and V by 1 base; bases with no gene match: 9. Here the CDR3 reads CASSQAESGRYKQYF. For the CDR3, the DNA is TGTGCCAGCAGCCAAGCCGAGAGCGGGAGGTACAAGCAGTACTTC.

The chain links TRBV10-1 to TRBJ2-3; possibly TRBD1 for D (5 bases). Looked up from germline, CDR1 is WNHNN and CDR2 is SYGVQD (reference sequence). Trimming pared 6 bases from V and 5 bases from J, leaving 9 bases between. The CDR3 extends over 12 amino acids. As DNA, the CDR3 is TGCGCCAGCAGAGGGGTGGGAGATACGCAGTATTTT. Translation: CASRGVGDTQYF.

Concerning this clonotype: Its ends do not fully match the called genes, so a read error is possible. This rearrangement joins TRBV20-1 to TRBJ2-1; D is perhaps TRBD1 (5 bases). The CDR3 has 14 amino acids. Germline V gene lookup returns CDR1 DFQATT and CDR2 SNEGSKA (reference sequence). The CDR3 nucleotides are TGCATTGCTAGAGATGAGGCAGGGCATTATGAGCAGTTCTTC. This gives the protein CIARDEAGHYEQFF.

The CDR3 nucleotides read TGTGCCAGCAGCCAAACTACTAATGAGCAGTTCTTC. It encodes CASSQTTNEQFF. The chain uses TRBV11-2 and TRBJ2-1; D remains unclear. Germline V gives CDR1 SGHAT, CDR2 FQNNGV. The V gene lost 5 bases and the J gene lost 7 bases, with 9 bases spanning the gap. The CDR3 covers 12 residues.

The chain uses TRBV20-1 and TRBJ2-2; perhaps TRBD2 as D (6 bases). CDR1 DFQATT and CDR2 SNEGSKA come from the germline V gene (reference sequence). V lost 5 bases and J 9 bases, leaving 22 bases between the germline ends. The CDR3 has 15 residues. The CDR3 DNA reads as TGCAGTGCTGCAAGCACGGGGGTGAAGGGATGGGAGCTGTTTTTT. As protein: CSAASTGVKGWELFF.

This clonotype was detected once. An end of the junction differs from the germline gene, which may be a read error. V is TRBV5-4 and J is TRBJ2-2; 13 nucleotides align to TRBD2. The CDR3 is made up of 16 amino acids. Germline V gene sequence: CDR1 SGHNT, CDR2 YYREEE (reference sequence). The CDR3 nucleotides read TGTGCCATCAGCCGAGGACTAGCGGGAGAGAACGGGGAGCTGTTTTTT. This encodes CAISRGLAGENGELFF.

A remark on this clonotype: An end of the junction does not agree with germline; a read error may underlie this. The J gene is TRBJ2-2, the V gene TRBV10-1; D might be TRBD2 (5 bases). The germline V gene has CDR1 WNHNN and CDR2 SYGVQD (reference sequence). There are 11 residues in the CDR3. The CDR3 DNA follows: TGCGCCAGCGGGAGCACCGGGGAGCTGTTATTT. Translation: CASGSTGELLF.

For this clonotype: The junction shows a germline mismatch at one end, possibly a read error. V usage is TRBV6-1 and J usage is TRBJ2-7; TRBD1 is a possible D gene (6 bases). Germline-derived CDR1 and CDR2 are MNHNS and SASEGT. This CDR3 region has 14 residues. In DNA, the CDR3 is TGTGCCAGCAGTTACCGGGACAACTCCTACGAGCAGTACTTT. Translated: CASSYRDNSYEQYF.

The sample holds a few counts of this clonotype. V usage is TRBV19 and J usage is TRBJ2-7; D might be TRBD1 (6 bases). CDR3 length: 15 amino acids. Germline CDR1 and CDR2: LNHDA and SQIVND (reference sequence). V was clipped by 5 bases and J by 7 bases, with 21 bases between them. The CDR3 spells CASSPYGQTPTEQYF. The CDR3 nucleotides are TGTGCCAGTAGTCCTTATGGACAGACTCCTACGGAGCAGTACTTC.

A word on this clonotype: At one end, the junction sequence differs from germline, possibly due to a read error. This chain uses TRBV12-3 or TRBV12-4 with TRBJ2-1; either TRBD1 or TRBD2 may fit D (5 bases each). The CDR3 runs to 14 residues. The CDR3 spells CASRPRGVLDEQFF. CDR3 DNA sequence: TGTGCCAGCAGGCCACGGGGCGTGTTGGATGAGCAATTCTTC.

In its sample, this clonotype was seen once. V and J are TRBV11-2 and TRBJ2-5; D is unresolved. With 7 bases removed from V and 5 bases from J, the gap between germline ends came to 17 bases. This CDR3 has 14 residues. Germline CDR1 is SGHAT and CDR2 is FQNNGV. The CDR3 sequence is CASTSSVGRETQYF. The CDR3, as DNA: TGTGCCAGCACCTCCTCGGTCGGGCGGGAGACCCAGTACTTC.

The genes are TRBV20-1 and TRBJ1-1; D is undetermined. Between the trimmed V and J ends, which lost 3 bases and 3 bases, there was a span of 11 bases. This CDR3 spans 13 amino acids. Looked up from germline, CDR1 is DFQATT and CDR2 is SNEGSKA (reference sequence). The DNA of the CDR3 is TGCAGTGCTAGCCCCAGAGGGCACACTGAAGCTTTCTTT. It translates to CSASPRGHTEAFF.

This clonotype showed up many times. V usage is TRBV7-9 and J usage is TRBJ1-4; a weak D match, TRBD1 (5 bases). The CDR3 runs 16 residues. V was trimmed by 4 bases and J by 8 bases, leaving 20 bases between them. Germline V CDR1 and CDR2: SEHNR, FQNEAQ (reference sequence). The CDR3 DNA reads as TGTGCCAGCAGCTCCTCCTGGGGGGAAGGATCGGAAAAACTGTTTTTT. Translating it yields CASSSSWGEGSEKLFF.

J is TRBJ2-2 and V is TRBV10-1; D gene unclear. The V end lost 5 bases, the J end lost 6 bases, and 13 bases lay between the germline ends. Germline lookup yields CDR1 WNHNN and CDR2 SYGVQD (reference sequence). The CDR3 totals 14 residues. CDR3 residues: CASSRDKISGELFF. The CDR3 DNA reads as TGCGCCAGCAGTAGAGACAAGATTTCCGGGGAGCTGTTTTTT.

By share of the sample, this clonotype is medium-sized. The chain recombines TRBV6-5 with TRBJ2-1; TRBD2 aligns across 7 bases. Germline V gene lookup returns CDR1 MNHEY and CDR2 SVGAGI. This CDR3 has 15 residues. V lost 6 bases, J lost 3 bases, and 8 bases stayed unmatched. CDR3 region: CASSLLARNYNEQFF. Written as DNA, the CDR3 is TGTGCCAGCAGCCTACTAGCGCGGAACTACAATGAGCAGTTCTTC.